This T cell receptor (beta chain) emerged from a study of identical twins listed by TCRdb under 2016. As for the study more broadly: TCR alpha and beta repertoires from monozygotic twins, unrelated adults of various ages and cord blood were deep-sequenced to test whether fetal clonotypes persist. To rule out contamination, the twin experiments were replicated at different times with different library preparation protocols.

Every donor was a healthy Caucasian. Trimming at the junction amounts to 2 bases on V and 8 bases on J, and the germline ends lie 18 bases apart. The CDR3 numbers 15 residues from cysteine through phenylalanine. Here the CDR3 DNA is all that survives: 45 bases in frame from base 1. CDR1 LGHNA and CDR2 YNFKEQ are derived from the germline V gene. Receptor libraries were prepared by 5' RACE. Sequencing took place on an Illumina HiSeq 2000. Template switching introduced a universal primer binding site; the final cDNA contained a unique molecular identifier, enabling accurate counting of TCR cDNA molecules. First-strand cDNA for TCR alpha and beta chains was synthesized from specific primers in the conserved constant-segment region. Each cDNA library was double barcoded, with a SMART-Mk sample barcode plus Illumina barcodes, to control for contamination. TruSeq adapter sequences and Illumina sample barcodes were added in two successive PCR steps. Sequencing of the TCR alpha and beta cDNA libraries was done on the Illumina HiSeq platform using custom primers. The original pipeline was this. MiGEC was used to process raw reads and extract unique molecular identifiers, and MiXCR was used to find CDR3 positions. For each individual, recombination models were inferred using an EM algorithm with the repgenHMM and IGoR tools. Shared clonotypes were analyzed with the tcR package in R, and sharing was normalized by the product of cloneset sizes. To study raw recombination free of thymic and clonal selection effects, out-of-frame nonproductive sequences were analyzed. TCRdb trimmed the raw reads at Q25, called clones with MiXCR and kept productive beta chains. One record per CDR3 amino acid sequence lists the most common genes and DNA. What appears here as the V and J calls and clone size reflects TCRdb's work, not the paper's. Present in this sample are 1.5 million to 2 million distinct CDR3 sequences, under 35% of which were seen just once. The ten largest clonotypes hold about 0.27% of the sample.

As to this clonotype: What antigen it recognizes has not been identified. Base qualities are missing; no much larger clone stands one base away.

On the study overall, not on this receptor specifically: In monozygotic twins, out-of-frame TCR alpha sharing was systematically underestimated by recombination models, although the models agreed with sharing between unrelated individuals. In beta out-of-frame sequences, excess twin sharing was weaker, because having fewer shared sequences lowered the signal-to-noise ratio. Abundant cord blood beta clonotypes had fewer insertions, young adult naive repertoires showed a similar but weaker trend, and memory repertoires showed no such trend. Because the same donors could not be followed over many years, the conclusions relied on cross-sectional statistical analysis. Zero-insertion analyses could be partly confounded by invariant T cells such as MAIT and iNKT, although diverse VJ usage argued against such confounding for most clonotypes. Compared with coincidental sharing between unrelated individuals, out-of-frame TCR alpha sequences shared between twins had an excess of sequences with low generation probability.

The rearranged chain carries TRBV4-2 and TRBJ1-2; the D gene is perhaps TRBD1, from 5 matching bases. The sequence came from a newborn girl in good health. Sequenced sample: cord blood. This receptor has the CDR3 CASSQISRGVKGYTF. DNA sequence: TGTGCCAGCAGCCAAATCTCCAGAGGGGTTAAGGGCTACACCTTC.